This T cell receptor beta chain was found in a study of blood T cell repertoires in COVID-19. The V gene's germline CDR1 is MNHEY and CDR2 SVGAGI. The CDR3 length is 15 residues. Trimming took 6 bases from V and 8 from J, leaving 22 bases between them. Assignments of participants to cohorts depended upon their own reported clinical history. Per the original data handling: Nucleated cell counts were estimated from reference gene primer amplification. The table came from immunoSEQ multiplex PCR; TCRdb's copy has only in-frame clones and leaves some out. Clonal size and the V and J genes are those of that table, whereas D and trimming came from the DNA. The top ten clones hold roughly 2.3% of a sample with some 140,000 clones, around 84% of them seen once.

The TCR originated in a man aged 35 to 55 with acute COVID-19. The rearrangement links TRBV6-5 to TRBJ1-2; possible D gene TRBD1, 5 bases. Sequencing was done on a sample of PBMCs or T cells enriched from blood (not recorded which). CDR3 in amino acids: CASRPFVMGGGGYTF. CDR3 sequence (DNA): TGTGCCAGCAGGCCCTTCGTAATGGGGGGAGGAGGCTACACCTTC.